One sample yielded the 25 T cell receptor beta chains listed below, sequenced in a study of T-cell memory formation after mild COVID-19. TCRdb re-called the 5' RACE reads through MiXCR, storing one row per CDR3 protein. The data contain approximately 350,000 distinct CDR3 sequences, 13% to 15% of them singletons. The source material was PBMCs or a T cell subset sorted from them (not recorded which). These receptors originate from a man aged 18 to 35 who had mild COVID-19 (a few samples of this study predate the infection). Cell type and time point are not known.

Many counts were recorded for this clonotype. The V call is TRBV6-6, the J call TRBJ2-5, with D perhaps TRBD1 or TRBD2 (5 bases each). Trimming removed 5 bases at V and 1 base at J, with 11 bases between. The V gene's germline CDR1 is MNHNY and CDR2 SVGAGI (reference sequence). The CDR3 runs 14 residues. The CDR3 DNA reads as TGTGCCAGCAGTCCCGATGGGGGCCAAGAGACCCAGTACTTC. Translation gives CASSPDGGQETQYF.

The V call is TRBV7-9, the J call TRBJ1-5, with D unresolved. This CDR3 is built from 14 residues. Germline CDR1 reads SEHNR; CDR2 reads FQNEAQ (reference sequence). V lost 1 base to trimming and J lost 7 bases, with 11 bases between them. This CDR3 reads CASSLGVGGQPQHF. Here the CDR3 DNA reads TGTGCCAGCAGCTTAGGGGTGGGCGGGCAGCCCCAGCATTTT.

This chain joins TRBV28 and TRBJ1-2; no firm D call. The CDR3 length is 12 residues. Trimming left V 6 bases short and J 6 bases short, with 11 bases between. CDR1 is MDHEN and CDR2 is SYDVKM in the germline V gene. The CDR3 protein is CASSRDGHGYTF. CDR3 sequence (DNA): TGTGCCAGCAGCCGAGATGGGCATGGCTACACCTTC.

In this sample, this clonotype turned up a few times. This chain's CDR3 is CASSPGSGGLLTEAFF. The CDR3 DNA reads as TGTGCCAGCAGTCCAGGTTCCGGTGGCCTACTGACTGAAGCTTTCTTT. The rearrangement links TRBV12-3 or TRBV12-4 to TRBJ1-1; D remains unclear. The V end lost 5 bases, the J end lost 5 bases, and 21 bases lay between the germline ends. The CDR3 runs to 16 residues.

V gene TRBV24-1 combines with J gene TRBJ2-2; unclear D gene. This CDR3 contains 15 residues. The germline V gene has CDR1 KGHDR and CDR2 SFDVKD. With 6 bases removed from V and 1 base from J, the gap between germline ends came to 11 bases. The CDR3 spells CATSPSELNTGELFF. The CDR3 bases are TGTGCCACCAGTCCTTCAGAATTGAACACCGGGGAGCTGTTTTTT.

This clonotype was counted a few times. This sequence joins TRBV20-1 and TRBJ1-4; tentatively, D is TRBD1 (6 bases). From germline, CDR1 is DFQATT and CDR2 SNEGSKA (reference sequence). CDR3 length equals 14 residues. CDR3 residues: CSITTGAANEKLFF. The DNA of the CDR3 is TGCAGCATCACCACGGGGGCGGCTAATGAAAAACTGTTTTTT.

This clonotype has a handful of counts. This chain joins TRBV20-1 and TRBJ2-5, with TRBD1 matching 9 bases. The CDR3 length is 15 residues. Germline values: CDR1 DFQATT, CDR2 SNEGSKA (reference sequence). V lost 1 base to trimming and J lost 6 bases; unmatched junction nucleotides: 9. The CDR3 protein is CSARGTGQGGQTQYF. As DNA, the CDR3 is TGCAGTGCTAGAGGGACGGGACAGGGAGGGCAGACCCAGTACTTC.

J is TRBJ2-2 and V is TRBV5-1; the D is unclear. V lost 4 bases and J lost 6, with 10 bases in between. The V gene's germline CDR1 is SGHRS and CDR2 YFSETQ. The CDR3 length is 13 residues. The chain's CDR3 is CASSDAPSGELFF. CDR3 nucleotide sequence: TGCGCCAGCAGCGATGCTCCGTCCGGGGAGCTGTTTTTT.

J is TRBJ2-1 and V is TRBV6-6, with D possibly TRBD2 on 6 matching bases. This CDR3 is 16 amino acids long. V gave up 2 bases and J gave up 2 bases, with 13 bases separating them. Germline V lookup: CDR1 MNHNY, CDR2 SVGAGI (reference sequence). For the CDR3, the DNA is TGTGCCAGCAGTTACATCCGGGGGACGACCTACAATGAGCAGTTCTTC. Translating gives CASSYIRGTTYNEQFF.

This clonotype was seen a few times. The rearrangement links TRBV12-3 or TRBV12-4 to TRBJ1-2; the D gene is possibly TRBD1 (5 bases). The CDR3 sequence is 13 residues long. V shed 5 bases and J shed 3 bases, with 10 bases lying between them. Here the CDR3 DNA reads TGTGCCAGCAGTGGTGAGACAGACTATGGCTACACCTTC. This sequence encodes CASSGETDYGYTF.

V and J are TRBV11-2 and TRBJ2-5, with TRBD1 identical over 7 bases. Trimming took 1 base from V and 5 from J; bases not matched to a gene: 16. The CDR3 sequence is 18 residues long. The germline V gene encodes CDR1 SGHAT and CDR2 FQNNGV. The DNA for the CDR3 is TGTGCCAGCAGCTTAGGAACCGACCGGGACAGCGCTGCGGAGACCCAGTACTTC. Amino acids: CASSLGTDRDSAAETQYF.

This clonotype was seen more than once but under ten times. V and J are TRBV15 and TRBJ1-2, with 12 bases fitting TRBD1. Trimming cost V 2 bases and J 3 bases; bases outside gene matches: 10. The CDR3 consists of 18 residues. The germline CDR1 and CDR2 sequences are LNHNV and YYDKDF (reference sequence). Written as DNA, the CDR3 is TGTGCCACCAGCAGACAGCTCGGGACAGGGGGCGCGTACTATGGCTACACCTTC. Its protein is CATSRQLGTGGAYYGYTF. Full variable domain (missing parts from reference TRBV15 and TRBJ1-2): DAMVIQNPRYQVTQFGKPVTLSCSQTLNHNVMYWYQQKSSQAPKLLFHYYDKDFNNEADTPDNFQSRRPNTSFCFLDIRSPGLGDTAMYLCATSRQLGTGGAYYGYTFGSGTRLTVV.

This clonotype was observed a few times. The V call is TRBV7-9, the J call TRBJ2-3; 9 bases match TRBD2. Trimming cost V 5 bases and J 3 bases; bases outside gene matches: 3. Germline V gene sequence: CDR1 SEHNR, CDR2 FQNEAQ (reference sequence). CDR3 length: 14 residues. CDR3 loop: CASSAGGHTDTQYF. CDR3 nucleotides: TGTGCCAGCAGCGCGGGGGGGCATACAGATACGCAGTATTTT.

This chain joins TRBV3-1 and TRBJ2-1; the match to TRBD2 covers 16 bases. The CDR3 is 16 residues long. Losses at the gene ends were 3 bases for V and 6 bases for J; bases not matched to a gene: 2. CDR1 is LGHDT and CDR2 is YNNKEL in the germline V gene (reference sequence). DNA for the CDR3: TGTGCCAGCAGCCACGGGACTAGCGGGAGGGTCAATGAGCAGTTCTTC. It is translated as CASSHGTSGRVNEQFF.

This clonotype was detected a few times. J is TRBJ2-5 and V is TRBV27; D gene ambiguous. Per germline, CDR1 MNHEY and CDR2 SMNVEV (reference sequence). Deletions cut 6 bases from V and 5 bases from J, with 7 bases between. The CDR3 is 11 amino acids. CDR3 DNA: TGTGCCAGCAGACTTGAGGAGACCCAGTACTTC. It specifies CASRLEETQYF.

This clonotype was recorded many times. J is TRBJ2-1 and V is TRBV4-2; D call uncertain. Germline CDR1 reads LGHNA; CDR2 reads YNFKEQ. The CDR3 consists of 14 residues. Trimming cost V 4 bases and J 5 bases, with 12 bases left between them. This CDR3 is CASSREGINNEQFF. CDR3 nucleotides: TGTGCCAGCAGCCGCGAAGGGATAAACAATGAGCAGTTCTTC.

This clonotype was observed a handful of times. The chain carries TRBV4-3 and TRBJ2-3; the match to TRBD2 covers 7 bases. V was pared by 0 bases and J by 5 bases, with 8 bases of the junction left unmatched. Germline V lookup: CDR1 LGHNA, CDR2 YSLEER. The CDR3 is 16 amino acids. The CDR3, as DNA: TGCGCCAGCAGCCAAGATTCAGCGGGGCGCGAAGATACGCAGTATTTT. This translates into CASSQDSAGREDTQYF.

This clonotype has just a few counts. This rearrangement joins TRBV5-1 to TRBJ2-7, with D perhaps matching TRBD1 (6 bases). Per the germline V gene, CDR1 is SGHRS and CDR2 is YFSETQ. The CDR3 covers 13 residues. The V end was cut by 6 bases, the J end by 0 bases, with 10 bases between. This CDR3 reads CASTRGSSYEQYF. The CDR3 region has the DNA TGCGCCAGCACCAGGGGAAGCTCCTACGAGCAGTACTTC.

This clonotype occurred a few times. The chain has TRBV9 and TRBJ2-3; TRBD2 might be the D (5 bases). The V gene's germline CDR1 is SGDLS and CDR2 YYNGEE. V was cut by 0 bases and J by 4 bases, with 9 bases left in between. This CDR3 contains 14 residues. In DNA form, the CDR3 reads TGTGCCAGCAGCGTAGCAGCGGTCGCAGATACGCAGTATTTT. Its protein product is CASSVAAVADTQYF.

This clonotype was observed a handful of times. V and J are TRBV10-2 and TRBJ2-3; 7 bases are shared with TRBD1. Germline loops: CDR1 WSHSY, CDR2 SAAADI. With V trimmed by 4 bases and J by 4 bases, 8 bases remained unmatched. CDR3 length: 15 amino acids. CDR3 nucleotides: TGCGCCAGCAGTGCGGCAGGGGGTAAGGCAGATACGCAGTATTTT. It is translated as CASSAAGGKADTQYF.

The rearrangement joins TRBV23-1 to TRBJ1-1; D is unclear. TRBV23-1 is noted as an ORF with a role that remains uncertain. Between the trimmed V and J ends, which lost 7 bases and 1 base, there was a span of 13 bases. The CDR3 length is 14 residues. The CDR3 region has the DNA TGCGCCAGCATTTCGGACTTGCGGAACACTGAAGCTTTCTTT. Its translation is CASISDLRNTEAFF.

The gene calls are TRBV20-1 and TRBJ1-2; no clear D gene. The CDR3 totals 13 residues. With 0 bases removed from V and 3 bases from J, the gap between germline ends came to 8 bases. The V gene's germline CDR1 is DFQATT and CDR2 SNEGSKA (reference sequence). For the CDR3, the DNA is TGCAGTGCTAGAGATCGGGGTTACTATGGCTACACCTTC. As protein: CSARDRGYYGYTF.

The chain uses TRBV3-1 and TRBJ2-3; weak D call: TRBD2 (6 bases). V was shortened by 6 bases and J by 3 bases, with 13 bases between the two germline ends. The germline CDR1 and CDR2 sequences are LGHDT and YNNKEL (reference sequence). This CDR3 is built from 14 residues. The CDR3 region has the DNA TGTGCCAGCAGTGGGGGGTTGAGAACAGATACGCAGTATTTT. As protein: CASSGGLRTDTQYF.

The V call is TRBV7-2, the J call TRBJ2-7; D possibly corresponds to TRBD2 (6 bases). V lost 4 bases to trimming and J lost 0 bases, with 16 bases between them. In germline, CDR1 is SGHTA, CDR2 FQGNSA. This CDR3 is 16 amino acids long. The CDR3 nucleotides read TGTGCCAGCAGCTCTAAGTTCGGGAGTAGCTCCTACGAGCAGTACTTC. Translating it yields CASSSKFGSSSYEQYF.

This clonotype has more than one count but fewer than ten. V is TRBV14 and J is TRBJ2-1, with a tentative D call TRBD2 (7 bases). This CDR3 has 15 residues. Germline values: CDR1 SGHDN, CDR2 FVKESK. V gave up 3 bases and J gave up 4 bases, with 13 bases separating them. CDR3 sequence (DNA): TGTGCCAGCAGCCATGGGCGGGGGCTATACAATGAGCAGTTCTTC. Amino acid sequence: CASSHGRGLYNEQFF.